Detailed here is one T cell receptor beta chain. What it binds is not known. This sample is part of a study of cytomegalovirus exposure and HLA in healthy donors. The ends lost 2 bases at V and 4 bases at J; junction bases unmatched: 10. Looked up from germline, CDR1 is LGHNT and CDR2 is FRNRAP. This CDR3 contains 16 residues. The study, taken as a whole, reports: Several V segments, TRBV6-2 and TRBV6-3 among them, could not be told apart and were dropped. For TCR beta chains, V- and J-gene trimming was later linked to a missense DCLRE1C variant.

PCR employed 60 Vbeta and 13 Jbeta primers. Only in-frame clones appear in the TCRdb table, and some are missing; sequencing was by immunoSEQ multiplex PCR. The table records approximately 110,000 clones, about 81% of them present only once. Input material: PBMCs. The genes are TRBV12-5 and TRBJ2-5; the match to TRBD2 covers 7 bases. The clonotype originates from a woman in her twenties or thirties in good health and CMV-seronegative. In nucleotides, the CDR3 is TGTGCTAGTGGTTTGAGACTAGCAGGAAGGACAGAGACCCAGTACTTC. Translating gives CASGLRLAGRTETQYF.